Each of the 18 T cell receptor beta chains below was sequenced from the same sample in a study of T cells in Graves' hyperthyroidism and ophthalmopathy. TCR beta CDR3 region amplification was performed from RNA transcripts. When the TCR CDR3 underwent first-round RT-PCR, the HTBI primer set was used. MiXCR was run by TCRdb on the multiplex PCR reads, yielding one entry per CDR3 protein. The profile shows 300,000 to 500,000 distinct CDR3 sequences, more than 12% of them singletons. What was sequenced was blood. Receptor source: a woman aged 30 to 39 with Graves' hyperthyroidism.

This clonotype has ten or more counts. The chain is built from TRBV20-1 and TRBJ1-1; 10 bases line up with TRBD1. After removal of 1 base from V and 3 bases from J, the junction contained 2 bases not matched to a gene. Germline values: CDR1 DFQATT, CDR2 SNEGSKA (reference sequence). The CDR3 loop spans 14 amino acids. CDR3 DNA sequence: TGCAGTGCTAGAGGGGACAGGGGAGACACTGAAGCTTTCTTT. Residues: CSARGDRGDTEAFF.

This clonotype was seen ten or more times. The CDR3 sequence: CASSSMGDKLSYEQYF. The CDR3 DNA sequence: TGTGCCAGCAGCTCTATGGGGGACAAACTGTCCTACGAGCAGTACTTC. The V and J genes are TRBV28 and TRBJ2-7, with D tentatively TRBD1 (6 bases). CDR1 is MDHEN and CDR2 is SYDVKM in the germline V gene. The V and J ends lost 6 bases and 1 base respectively, with 19 bases between them. There are 16 residues in the CDR3.

In this sample, this clonotype turned up a few times. V gene TRBV4-1 combines with J gene TRBJ2-2; 11 bases line up with TRBD2. V shed 0 bases and J 9 bases; nucleotides not matched to a gene: 6. There are 16 residues in the CDR3. Germline CDR1 and CDR2: MGHRA and YSYEKL. CDR3 loop: CASSQETSGMAWELFF. CDR3 DNA: TGCGCCAGCAGCCAAGAGACTAGCGGGATGGCATGGGAGCTGTTTTTT.

This clonotype was observed many times. The V and J genes are TRBV15 and TRBJ2-7; 7 bases align to TRBD2. The CDR3 runs 16 residues. Germline V gene sequence: CDR1 LNHNV, CDR2 YYDKDF (reference sequence). After removal of 0 bases from V and 0 bases from J, the junction contained 5 bases not matched to a gene. The CDR3 spells CATSREGGGSSYEQYF. The CDR3 region has the DNA TGTGCCACCAGCAGAGAAGGCGGGGGAAGCTCCTACGAGCAGTACTTC. Drawing the rest from reference TRBV15 and TRBJ2-7, the complete variable domain is DAMVIQNPRYQVTQFGKPVTLSCSQTLNHNVMYWYQQKSSQAPKLLFHYYDKDFNNEADTPDNFQSRRPNTSFCFLDIRSPGLGDTAMYLCATSREGGGSSYEQYFGPGTRLTVT.

The CDR3 spells CASSPRTQRLTDDGYTF. CDR3 DNA sequence: TGTGCCAGCAGCCCCCGGACCCAAAGACTCACGGACGATGGCTACACCTTC. The chain uses TRBV9 and TRBJ1-2; no reliable D call. V was trimmed by 4 bases and J by 6 bases, leaving 25 bases between them. Germline CDR1 reads SGDLS; CDR2 reads YYNGEE. This CDR3 region has 17 residues.

The chain uses TRBV5-1 and TRBJ2-2; possible D gene TRBD1, 5 bases. The CDR3 is 16 amino acids. The germline V gene encodes CDR1 SGHRS and CDR2 YFSETQ. The germline V and J ends were trimmed by 4 bases and 4 bases, with 17 bases remaining between them. The CDR3 DNA follows: TGCGCCAGCAGCGCCCTTAGGGGCCTGGGCACCGGGGAGCTGTTTTTT. It codes for CASSALRGLGTGELFF. The variable domain in full, with the rest retrieved from reference TRBV5-1 and TRBJ2-2, is KAGVTQTPRYLIKTRGQQVTLSCSPISGHRSVSWYQQTPGQGLQFLFEYFSETQRNKGNFPGRFSGRQFSNSRSEMNVSTLELGDSALYLCASSALRGLGTGELFFGEGSRLTVL.

The V call is TRBV2, the J call TRBJ1-3; unclear D gene. Trimming stripped 7 bases from V and 7 bases from J, with 8 bases between. CDR3 length equals 11 residues. The germline CDR1 and CDR2 sequences are SNHLY and FYNNEI. In nucleotides, the CDR3 is TGTGCCAGCACCAAACGGAACACCATATATTTT. Protein sequence: CASTKRNTIYF.

This clonotype has more than one count but fewer than ten. This rearrangement joins TRBV19 to TRBJ1-5; D perhaps matches TRBD1 (5 bases). Trimming took off 0 bases at V and 4 bases at J, with 10 bases between the two ends. Germline CDR1 and CDR2: LNHDA and SQIVND (reference sequence). The CDR3 length is 15 residues. The CDR3 region is CASSIDQAGNQPQHF. The CDR3 DNA is TGTGCCAGTAGTATAGACCAGGCAGGGAATCAGCCCCAGCATTTT.

This clonotype was seen ten or more times. The chain has TRBV24-1 and TRBJ2-3, with TRBD2 matching 13 bases. V trimming: 4 bases; J trimming: 5 bases; junction bases outside the gene matches: 11. The CDR3 has 18 residues. Germline V gene sequence: CDR1 KGHDR, CDR2 SFDVKD. The CDR3 region has the DNA TGTGCCACCAGTGACCCAACTAGCGGGAGGGCCGGGGGAGATACGCAGTATTTT. It translates to CATSDPTSGRAGGDTQYF.

This clonotype was counted a few times. The gene calls are TRBV20-1 and TRBJ2-7, with 8 bases that match TRBD2. The J segment lost 3 bases and the V segment lost 1 base, leaving 14 bases of the junction unmatched. The CDR3 covers 17 residues. Germline V gene lookup returns CDR1 DFQATT and CDR2 SNEGSKA (reference sequence). CDR3 region: CSARGNLAGPNDYEQYF. The CDR3 coding sequence is TGCAGTGCTAGAGGCAACTTAGCGGGACCAAACGACTACGAGCAGTACTTC.

This clonotype was detected only a few times. The chain employs TRBV11-2 and TRBJ1-1; tentatively, D is TRBD1 (5 bases). Germline-derived CDR1 and CDR2 are SGHAT and FQNNGV. The CDR3 has 16 residues. V lost 2 bases, J lost 4 bases, and 17 bases lay in between. This chain's CDR3 is CASSLSNLGGGTEAFF. Written as DNA, the CDR3 is TGTGCCAGCAGCTTAAGTAACCTGGGGGGAGGCACTGAAGCTTTCTTT.

Many counts were recorded for this clonotype. The chain links TRBV12-3 or TRBV12-4 to TRBJ2-4, with 7 bases identical to TRBD1. Trimming at V came to 1 base and at J to 3 bases, leaving 0 bases not matched to a gene. The CDR3 is 14 amino acids. The DNA of the CDR3 is TGTGCCAGCAGTTTAGGGGACAGCAAAAACATTCAGTACTTC. Translation: CASSLGDSKNIQYF.

The chain employs TRBV29-1 and TRBJ2-7, with 9 positions matching TRBD1. The length of the CDR3 is 13 residues. V gave up 1 base and J gave up 5 bases; unmatched junction bases: 3. CDR1 is SQVTM and CDR2 is ANQGSEA in the germline V gene. The DNA of the CDR3 is TGCAGCGTTGAAGGGACAGGGGCAAACGAGCAGTACTTC. Residues: CSVEGTGANEQYF.

The chain has TRBV20-1 and TRBJ2-3; 9 nucleotides match TRBD2. The germline V gene has CDR1 DFQATT and CDR2 SNEGSKA (reference sequence). CDR3 length: 14 residues. J was trimmed by 4 bases and V by 3 bases; bases with no gene match: 5. CDR3 nucleotides: TGCAGTGCTAGCACTAGCGGGCACGCAGATACGCAGTATTTT. It translates to CSASTSGHADTQYF.

This chain's CDR3 is CASSPPRGFRETQYF. Written as DNA, the CDR3 is TGTGCCAGCAGCCCCCCAAGGGGGTTTCGGGAGACCCAGTACTTC. The rearrangement joins TRBV3-1 to TRBJ2-5; D might be TRBD1 (6 bases). The germline CDR1 and CDR2 sequences are LGHDT and YNNKEL (reference sequence). The CDR3 contains 15 residues. Trimming removed 4 bases from V and 5 bases from J, with 17 bases in between.

This clonotype was picked up a small number of times. This chain joins TRBV20-1 and TRBJ2-5, with 12 positions matching TRBD2. Germline loops: CDR1 DFQATT, CDR2 SNEGSKA (reference sequence). This CDR3 is built from 17 residues. Trimming cost V 1 base and J 3 bases; bases outside gene matches: 9. The CDR3 DNA is TGCAGTGCTAGAGCCATTATAGGACTAGCGGGAAAAGAGACCCAGTACTTC. Its protein product is CSARAIIGLAGKETQYF.

The rearrangement links TRBV15 to TRBJ2-3; TRBD2 matches at 9 bases. J lost 2 bases, V lost 4 bases, and 1 base had no gene match. The CDR3 totals 14 residues. Per germline, CDR1 LNHNV and CDR2 YYDKDF (reference sequence). CDR3 loop: CATSTSGATDTQYF. The CDR3 nucleotides read TGTGCCACCAGCACTAGCGGGGCCACAGATACGCAGTATTTT.

This clonotype was recorded a few times. V usage is TRBV7-3 and J usage is TRBJ2-6; either TRBD1 or TRBD2 may fit D (5 bases each). V was pared by 5 bases and J by 1 base, with 15 bases between. Per the germline V gene, CDR1 is SGHTA and CDR2 is FQGTGA. CDR3 length equals 17 residues. CDR3 amino acids: CASSRQPLASGANVLTF. CDR3 coding DNA: TGTGCCAGCAGCAGACAGCCTCTAGCTTCTGGGGCCAACGTCCTGACTTTC.